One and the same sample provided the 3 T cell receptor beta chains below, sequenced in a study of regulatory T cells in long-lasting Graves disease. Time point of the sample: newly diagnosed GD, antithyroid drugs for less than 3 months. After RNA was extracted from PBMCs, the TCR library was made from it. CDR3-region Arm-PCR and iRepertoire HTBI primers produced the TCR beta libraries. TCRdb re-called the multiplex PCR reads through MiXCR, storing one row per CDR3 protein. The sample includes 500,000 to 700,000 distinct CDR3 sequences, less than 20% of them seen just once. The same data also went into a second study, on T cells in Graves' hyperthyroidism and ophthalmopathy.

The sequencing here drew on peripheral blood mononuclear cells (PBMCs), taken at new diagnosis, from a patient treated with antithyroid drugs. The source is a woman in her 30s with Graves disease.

CDR3 region: CASSKRSASQETQYF. The CDR3 nucleotides read TGTGCCAGCAGTAAACGGTCAGCAAGCCAAGAGACCCAGTACTTC. The genes are TRBV2 and TRBJ2-5; no reliable D call. CDR1 is SNHLY, CDR2 FYNNEI, per germline. Trimming removed 5 bases from V and 1 base from J, with 14 bases in between. This CDR3 spans 15 amino acids.

The CDR3 is CASGAGLGGAGANVLTF. CDR3 bases: TGTGCCAGCGGAGCGGGGCTCGGGGGGGCTGGGGCCAACGTCCTGACTTTC. The chain combines TRBV2 with TRBJ2-6; TRBD2 matches 8 bases. The germline V gene has CDR1 SNHLY and CDR2 FYNNEI. V trimming: 8 bases; J trimming: 2 bases; junction bases outside the gene matches: 11. The CDR3 is 17 residues long.

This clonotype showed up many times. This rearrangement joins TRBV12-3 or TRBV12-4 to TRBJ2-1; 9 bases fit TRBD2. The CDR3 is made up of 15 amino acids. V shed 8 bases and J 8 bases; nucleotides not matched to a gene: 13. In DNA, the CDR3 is TGTGCCAGCCGTCGGACTAGCGCCTACCTAGATGAGCAGTTCTTC. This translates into CASRRTSAYLDEQFF.